This T cell receptor beta chain derives from a study of blood T cell repertoires in COVID-19. Germline V gene data show CDR1 as GTSNPN and CDR2 as SVGIG (reference sequence). The CDR3 is 14 residues long. Trimming took 1 base from V and 10 from J; bases not matched to a gene: 3. Sequencing was performed with immunoSEQ multiplex PCR; in TCRdb, only in-frame clones are kept and a portion is missing. This table holds some 170,000 clones, roughly 87% found once. This sequence was found in a human donor with acute COVID-19. The donor label of this sample is uncertain. This rearrangement joins TRBV30 to TRBJ2-2, with 13 bases lining up with TRBD2. The material sequenced was PBMCs or T cells enriched from blood (not recorded which). DNA of the CDR3: TGTGCCTGGAGTGATGGACTAGCGGGGGAGGAGCTGTTTTTT. Translating it yields CAWSDGLAGEELFF.